This T cell receptor beta chain was captured in a study of a mutant IDH1 vaccine in newly diagnosed glioma. Time point reported: week 23, last vaccination. Topical imiquimod accompanied each vaccine dose, which consisted of 300 ug of mutant IDH1 20-mer peptide. Sequencing used immunoSEQ multiplex PCR; TCRdb keeps in-frame clones, though not all of them. The sample has some 28,000 clones, around 83% seen once. Germline-derived CDR1 and CDR2 are DFQATT and SNEGSKA (reference sequence). This CDR3 is 11 amino acids long. Trimming stripped 5 bases from V and 5 bases from J, with 10 bases between. Note on this clone: The antigen is unknown.

The chain employs TRBV20-1 and TRBJ2-7; D tentatively reads TRBD1 or TRBD2 (5 bases each). Sequences were derived from PBMCs, sampled from a glioma patient whose treatment included an IDH1 peptide vaccine. The receptor was isolated from a woman between 25 and 40 years old with glioma. The chain's CDR3 is CSAEGTHEQYF. The CDR3 DNA is TGCAGTGCTGAGGGGACCCACGAGCAGTACTTC.